The 13 T cell receptor beta chains below all came from one sample that was sequenced in a study of cytomegalovirus exposure and HLA in healthy donors. The PCR was carried out with 60 Vbeta primers and 13 Jbeta primers. Libraries were prepared by immunoSEQ multiplex PCR; TCRdb keeps only in-frame clonotypes and omits some of them. The table lists about 120,000 clones, approximately 80% of them singletons. Sequencing was done on a sample of PBMCs. These receptors were collected from a female donor in good health and CMV-seronegative.

The rearrangement joins TRBV7-3 to TRBJ2-3; 8 nucleotides agree with TRBD2. The V and J ends lost 2 bases and 2 bases, in that order; junction bases with no gene match: 3. The CDR3 length is 15 residues. Germline values: CDR1 SGHTA, CDR2 FQGTGA. The CDR3 sequence is CASSLAGGDTDTQYF. For the CDR3, the DNA is TGTGCCAGCAGCTTAGCCGGGGGGGACACAGATACGCAGTATTTT.

The chain employs TRBV6-4 and TRBJ2-4, with TRBD1 as a possible D gene (6 bases). V lost 4 bases and J lost 0, with 10 bases in between. CDR3 size: 15 residues. Germline V gives CDR1 MRHNA, CDR2 SNTAGT. CDR3 region: CASSVRTVAKNIQYF. CDR3 in DNA: TGTGCCAGCAGTGTAAGGACAGTAGCCAAAAACATTCAGTACTTC.

This chain connects TRBV7-3 to TRBJ2-5; tentatively, D is TRBD2 (5 bases). Germline V lookup: CDR1 SGHTA, CDR2 FQGTGA. Deletions cut 5 bases from V and 2 bases from J, with 9 bases between. The CDR3 has 13 amino acids. The CDR3 here is CASSRGLQETQYF. The CDR3 coding sequence is TGTGCCAGCAGCCGCGGGCTTCAAGAGACCCAGTACTTC.

This clone occurred a few times. J is TRBJ1-1 and V is TRBV6-5; the match to TRBD1 covers 7 bases. V was clipped by 10 bases and J by 0 bases; unmatched bases: 8. This CDR3 comprises 14 residues. Germline CDR1 reads MNHEY; CDR2 reads SVGAGI. The CDR3, as DNA: TGTGCCACTCGACTGGACAGGATGAACACTGAAGCTTTCTTT. Amino acid sequence: CATRLDRMNTEAFF.

The chain is built from TRBV7-6 and TRBJ2-2, with a possible D match to TRBD2 (6 bases). Germline V CDR1 and CDR2: SGHVS, FNYEAQ. The CDR3 is 16 residues long. V was cut by 6 bases and J by 6 bases, with 20 bases left in between. CDR3 loop: CASSYSGVDRSGELFF. CDR3 coding DNA: TGTGCCAGCAGTTACTCGGGGGTGGATCGGTCCGGGGAGCTGTTTTTT.

The chain employs TRBV4-1 and TRBJ1-6; TRBD1 matches at 8 bases. The length of the CDR3 is 15 residues. With V trimmed by 1 base and J by 9 bases, 5 bases remained unmatched. The germline gives CDR1 MGHRA, CDR2 YSYEKL. CDR3 sequence (DNA): TGCGCCAGCAGCCAAGGACAGGGGAAAGGTTCACCCCTCCACTTT. Amino acid sequence: CASSQGQGKGSPLHF.

This rearrangement joins TRBV19 to TRBJ1-1; 8 bases map to TRBD1. CDR3 length: 13 residues. The germline V gene encodes CDR1 LNHDA and CDR2 SQIVND (reference sequence). J gave up 4 bases and V 5 bases, and 3 bases lay outside the gene matches. CDR3 in amino acids: CASSDRGGTEAFF. For the CDR3, the DNA is TGTGCCAGTAGTGACAGGGGAGGCACTGAAGCTTTCTTT. The full variable domain, its missing parts supplied by reference TRBV19 and TRBJ1-1, is DGGITQSPKYLFRKEGQNVTLSCEQNLNHDAMYWYRQDPGQGLRLIYYSQIVNDFQKGDIAEGYSVSREKKESFPLTVTSAQKNPTAFYLCASSDRGGTEAFFGQGTRLTVV.

The chain couples TRBV11-2 to TRBJ1-6, with D possibly matching TRBD1 (5 bases). V gave up 5 bases and J gave up 16 bases, with 15 bases separating them. Germline-derived CDR1 and CDR2 are SGHAT and FQNNGV. This CDR3 has 12 amino acids. CDR3 in DNA: TGTGCCAGCAGCGATCCCTTCCGACAGCTCCACTTT. It specifies CASSDPFRQLHF.

The chain links TRBV6-1 to TRBJ1-2, with TRBD1 identical over 8 bases. CDR3 length equals 15 residues. Germline-derived CDR1 and CDR2 are MNHNS and SASEGT. V gave up 5 bases and J gave up 8 bases; unmatched junction bases: 13. In DNA, the CDR3 is TGTGCCAGCAGTATTAGACAGGGGTTTAGTGAGGGCTACACCTTC. Translated, it gives CASSIRQGFSEGYTF.

The chain carries TRBV12-5 and TRBJ2-1; D is perhaps TRBD2 (6 bases). Germline V gene sequence: CDR1 LGHNT, CDR2 FRNRAP. This CDR3 contains 15 residues. V lost 0 bases, J lost 6 bases, and 12 bases lay in between. DNA for the CDR3: TGTGCTAGTGGTTTGGTAGTTAGCGGCATCAATGAGCAGTTCTTC. This translates into CASGLVVSGINEQFF.

V is TRBV28 and J is TRBJ2-1; no firm D call. V dropped 6 bases and J dropped 3 bases, with 9 bases sitting between them. Per the germline V gene, CDR1 is MDHEN and CDR2 is SYDVKM. The CDR3 sequence is 13 residues long. The CDR3 loop reads CASRGGYYNEQFF. The DNA for the CDR3 is TGTGCCAGCAGAGGCGGCTACTACAATGAGCAGTTCTTC.

V and J are TRBV29-1 and TRBJ2-2, with 10 bases lining up with TRBD1. Germline CDR1 SQVTM, CDR2 ANQGSEA. V shed 6 bases, J shed 5 bases, and the junction held 6 bases outside the gene matches. The CDR3 runs to 14 residues. The CDR3 protein is CSVRQGAETGELFF. The CDR3 DNA is TGCAGCGTCCGACAGGGGGCGGAAACCGGGGAGCTGTTTTTT.

The rearrangement joins TRBV19 to TRBJ1-6, with 7 bases aligning to TRBD1. Germline V gene sequence: CDR1 LNHDA, CDR2 SQIVND (reference sequence). CDR3 length equals 16 residues. The V gene end was trimmed by 4 bases and the J gene end by 0 bases; junction bases not matched to a gene: 3. The CDR3 DNA reads as TGTGCCAGTAGTACGACAGGGAGCTCCTATAATTCACCCCTCCACTTT. Amino acids: CASSTTGSSYNSPLHF.